This TCR beta chain was identified in a study of radiotherapy plus CTLA-4 blockade in lung cancer. Assay: immunoSEQ multiplex PCR; the TCRdb copy retains only in-frame clones and omits some. The profile covers approximately 99,000 clones, with 88% appearing a single time and 4.5% to 5% taken by the ten largest. This CDR3 region has 15 residues. CDR1 SGHDT and CDR2 YYEEEE come from the germline V gene. Trimming stripped 5 bases from V and 0 bases from J, with 15 bases between. The sequence came from a human donor with non-small cell lung cancer that progressed on radiotherapy plus ipilimumab. The specimen was peripheral blood, collected from a patient treated with radiotherapy plus ipilimumab. The chain carries TRBV5-6 and TRBJ2-7; perhaps D is TRBD1 or TRBD2 (5 bases each). CDR3 region: CASSRDGRLSYEQYF. The CDR3 DNA reads as TGTGCCAGCAGTCGGGACGGCCGCCTCTCCTACGAGCAGTACTTC.